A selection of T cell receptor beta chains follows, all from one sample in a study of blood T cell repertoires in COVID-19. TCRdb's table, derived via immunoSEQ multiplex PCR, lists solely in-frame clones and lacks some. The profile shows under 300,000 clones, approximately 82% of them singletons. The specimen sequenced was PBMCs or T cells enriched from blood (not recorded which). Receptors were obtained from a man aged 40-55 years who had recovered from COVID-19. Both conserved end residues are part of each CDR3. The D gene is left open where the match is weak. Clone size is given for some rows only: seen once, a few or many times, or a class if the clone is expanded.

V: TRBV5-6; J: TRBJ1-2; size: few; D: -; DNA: TGTGCCAGCAGCCCCGGAGACTATGGCTACACCTTC; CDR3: CASSPGDYGYTF
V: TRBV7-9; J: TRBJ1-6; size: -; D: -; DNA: TGTGCCAGCAGCTTAGAACAGTATAATTCACCCCTCCACTTT; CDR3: CASSLEQYNSPLHF
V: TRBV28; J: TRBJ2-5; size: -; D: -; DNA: TGTGCCAGCAGTTGGTCCGCCCTGGGGGGCCAAGAGACCCAGTACTTC; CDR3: CASSWSALGGQETQYF
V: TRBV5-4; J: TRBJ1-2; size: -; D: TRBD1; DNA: TGTGCCAGCAGCCAGGGCCTGGACAGGGGGCTGAGTGGCTACACCTTC; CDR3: CASSQGLDRGLSGYTF
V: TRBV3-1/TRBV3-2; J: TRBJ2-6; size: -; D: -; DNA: TGTGCCAGCAGCCAAGATCACTCTGGGGCCAACGTCCTGACTTTC; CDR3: CASSQDHSGANVLTF
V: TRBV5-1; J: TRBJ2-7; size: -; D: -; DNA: TGCGCCAGCAGCTTAGCAGGGGCTTTCTACGAGCAGTACTTC; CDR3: CASSLAGAFYEQYF
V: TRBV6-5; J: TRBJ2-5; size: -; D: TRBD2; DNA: TGTGCCAGCAGCTTTAGCGGGGAGACCCAGTACTTC; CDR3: CASSFSGETQYF
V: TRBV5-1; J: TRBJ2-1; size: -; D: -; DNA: TGCGCCAGCAGCTTCGAGGGGGATATGGAGCAGTTCTTC; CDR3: CASSFEGDMEQFF
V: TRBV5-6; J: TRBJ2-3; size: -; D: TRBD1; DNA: TGTGCCAGCAGCCGGGGGACAGGGTGGGGAGATACGCAGTATTTT; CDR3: CASSRGTGWGDTQYF
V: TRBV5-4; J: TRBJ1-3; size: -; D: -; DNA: TGTGCCAGCAGCTTATCGGGAGGAAACACCATATATTTT; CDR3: CASSLSGGNTIYF
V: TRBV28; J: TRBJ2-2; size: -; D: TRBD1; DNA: TGTGCCAGCAGTTCTACCCGGACAGGCCGAACGGAGCTGTTTTTT; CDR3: CASSSTRTGRTELFF
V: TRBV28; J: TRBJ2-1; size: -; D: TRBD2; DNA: TGTGCCAGCAGTTTGAGTGGTAGCGGGGGGGTTGGTGAGCAGTTCTTC; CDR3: CASSLSGSGGVGEQFF
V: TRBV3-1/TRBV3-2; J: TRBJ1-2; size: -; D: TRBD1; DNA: TGTGCCAGCAGCTTCCGGGACAGACACTATGGCTACACCTTC; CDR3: CASSFRDRHYGYTF
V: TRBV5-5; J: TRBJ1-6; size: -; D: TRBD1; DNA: TGTGCCAGCAGCTTTGGACAGGGGTATTCACCCCTCCACTTT; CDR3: CASSFGQGYSPLHF
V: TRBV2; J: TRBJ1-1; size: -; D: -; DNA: TGTGCCAGCAGTGAAATGTCCCAGGTGAACACTGAAGCTTTCTTT; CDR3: CASSEMSQVNTEAFF
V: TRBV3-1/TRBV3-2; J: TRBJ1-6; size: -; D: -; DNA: TGTGCCAGCAGCCAGGGAGATTCACCCCTCCACTTT; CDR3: CASSQGDSPLHF
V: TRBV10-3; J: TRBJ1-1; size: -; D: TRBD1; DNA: TGTGCCATCAGGGAAACCGGGACAGGGGGCACTGAAGCTTTCTTT; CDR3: CAIRETGTGGTEAFF
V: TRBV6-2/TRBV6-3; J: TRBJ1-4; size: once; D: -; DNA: TGTGCCAGCAGTTATGGCGGGGAAAAACTGTTTTTT; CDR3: CASSYGGEKLFF
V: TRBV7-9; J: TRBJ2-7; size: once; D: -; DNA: TGTGCCAGCAGCTTAGGAGACACCCTCTACGAGCAGTACTTC; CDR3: CASSLGDTLYEQYF
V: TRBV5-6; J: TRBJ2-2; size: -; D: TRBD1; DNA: TGTGCCAGCAGCGCGACAGGGGGCAATGTCGGGGAGCTGTTTTTT; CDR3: CASSATGGNVGELFF
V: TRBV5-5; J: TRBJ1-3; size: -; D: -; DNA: TGTGCCAGCAGCCCAGGGTCAAAGGGGACCATATATTTT; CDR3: CASSPGSKGTIYF
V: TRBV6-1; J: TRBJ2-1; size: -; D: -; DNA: TGTGCCAGCAGTGAATCTAGTGTCAGCTCCTACAATGAGCAGTTCTTC; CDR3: CASSESSVSSYNEQFF
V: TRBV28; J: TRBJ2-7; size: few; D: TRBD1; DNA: TGTGCCAGCAGCTTCCCGGGACAGGCGGTCTACGAGCAGTACTTC; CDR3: CASSFPGQAVYEQYF
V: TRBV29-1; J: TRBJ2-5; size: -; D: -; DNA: TGCAGCGTTGAAGTAGTCCGTGAGACCCAGTACTTC; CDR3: CSVEVVRETQYF
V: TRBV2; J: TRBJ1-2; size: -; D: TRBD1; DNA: TGTGCCAGCAGCGCAGACAGGGGGCGGACTATCGCCTTC; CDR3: CASSADRGRTIAF
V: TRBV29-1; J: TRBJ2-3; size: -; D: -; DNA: TGCAGCGTTATTGAGGGGGCAGATACGCAGTATTTT; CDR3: CSVIEGADTQYF
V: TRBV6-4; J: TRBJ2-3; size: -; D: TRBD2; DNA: TGTGCCAGCAGTTATAGCGGGGGGCCGGGAGATACGCAGTATTTT; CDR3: CASSYSGGPGDTQYF
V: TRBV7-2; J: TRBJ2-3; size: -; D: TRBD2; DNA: TGTGCCAGCAGCTTAGTCTCTAGCGGGGGCACAGATACGCAGTATTTT; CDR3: CASSLVSSGGTDTQYF
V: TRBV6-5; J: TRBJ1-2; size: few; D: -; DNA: TGTGCCAGCAGTCCCCCGGCAGGGGTGCTTGGCTACACCTTC; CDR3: CASSPPAGVLGYTF
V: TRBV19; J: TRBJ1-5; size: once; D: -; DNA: TGTGCCAGTAGTGGATGGGGCCCTCATCAGCCCCAGCATTTT; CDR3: CASSGWGPHQPQHF